The 25 T cell receptor beta chains given below trace back to one sample, sequenced in a study of blood T cells in healthy people across ages (dated by TCRdb to between 2014 and 2017). Library preparation used 5' RACE. Sequencer: Illumina HiSeq 2500. A second PCR of roughly 6 to 12 cycles was performed with a sample-barcoded 5' primer and a J-beta primer mix. TCRdb reran the public reads through fastp at Q25 and MiXCR, keeping productive beta chains. Rows merge per CDR3 protein into single entries with the most common DNA and genes. Within this sample are some 1.1 million distinct CDR3 sequences, with 30% to 40% of them counted one time only. The ten largest clones represent approximately 14% of the sample. Sequencing was performed on blood. The receptors were gathered from a man between 18 and 35 years old in good health.

This clonotype was counted a few times. The rearrangement links TRBV7-9 to TRBJ2-1, with D perhaps TRBD1 (5 bases). The CDR3 is 14 residues long. V dropped 7 bases and J dropped 6 bases, with 16 bases sitting between them. CDR1 SEHNR and CDR2 FQNEAQ come from the germline V gene (reference sequence). The CDR3 reads CASTLGQVSNEQFF. The CDR3 DNA sequence: TGTGCCAGCACCTTGGGGCAGGTCAGCAATGAGCAGTTCTTC. The full variable domain, with the rest looked up from reference TRBV7-9 and TRBJ2-1, is DTGVSQNPRHKITKRGQNVTFRCDPISEHNRLYWYRQTLGQGPEFLTYFQNEAQLEKSRLLSDRFSAERPKGSFSTLEIQRTEQGDSAMYLCASTLGQVSNEQFFGPGTRLTVL.

This clonotype was detected only a few times. The genes are TRBV9 and TRBJ2-3; TRBD1 might be the D (5 bases). CDR3 length equals 17 residues. CDR1 and CDR2 from the germline V gene are SGDLS and YYNGEE. Trimming took off 3 bases at V and 4 bases at J, with 21 bases between the two ends. The CDR3 spells CASSALLTGTQSDTQYF. The CDR3 DNA reads as TGTGCCAGCAGCGCCTTATTAACAGGTACCCAATCAGATACGCAGTATTTT. Full variable domain (remainder filled in from reference TRBV9 and TRBJ2-3): DSGVTQTPKHLITATGQRVTLRCSPRSGDLSVYWYQQSLDQGLQFLIQYYNGEERAKGNILERFSAQQFPDLHSELNLSSLELGDSALYFCASSALLTGTQSDTQYFGPGTRLTVL.

In its sample, this clonotype was seen many times. This chain joins TRBV28 and TRBJ2-4, with D maybe TRBD2 (6 bases). The CDR3 covers 14 residues. CDR1 and CDR2 (germline): MDHEN, SYDVKM. V lost 3 bases and J 4 bases, leaving 10 bases between the germline ends. CDR3 sequence (DNA): TGTGCCAGCAGTTTTATCGGGGGAAAAAACATTCAGTACTTC. This translates into CASSFIGGKNIQYF.

The V call is TRBV9, the J call TRBJ2-5, with D possibly being TRBD1 (5 bases). V lost 3 bases and J lost 11, with 17 bases in between. This CDR3 region has 13 residues. Germline loops: CDR1 SGDLS, CDR2 YYNGEE. This CDR3 reads CASSAEGQYEQYF. CDR3 sequence (DNA): TGTGCCAGCAGCGCCGAAGGACAATATGAGCAGTACTTC.

This clonotype was observed a handful of times. The chain links TRBV11-2 to TRBJ1-6, with TRBD1 matching 8 bases. CDR1 SGHAT and CDR2 FQNNGV come from the germline V gene. Germline trimming cut 2 bases from V and 13 bases from J; bases unmatched to any gene: 7. The CDR3 runs 14 residues. Here the CDR3 DNA reads TGTGCCAGCAGCTTATCAGGGGGCATTTGTCCCCTCCACTTT. This sequence encodes CASSLSGGICPLHF.

This clonotype has a handful of counts. The J gene is TRBJ1-2, the V gene TRBV9; 7 nucleotides line up with TRBD1. The CDR3 spans 16 residues. Germline V CDR1 and CDR2: SGDLS, YYNGEE. V lost 2 bases to trimming and J lost 2 bases; unmatched junction nucleotides: 9. The CDR3 is CASSVGKGQKNYGYTF. Here the CDR3 DNA reads TGTGCCAGCAGCGTGGGTAAGGGACAGAAGAACTATGGCTACACCTTC.

This chain connects TRBV7-9 to TRBJ2-3, with a tentative D call TRBD1 (5 bases). The ends were cut back, 10 bases at V and 0 bases at J, with 8 bases in the middle. Germline V CDR1 and CDR2: SEHNR, FQNEAQ (reference sequence). The CDR3 has 12 amino acids. The CDR3 nucleotides are TGTGCCACCCCAGGGAGCACAGATACGCAGTATTTT. It encodes CATPGSTDTQYF.

The chain couples TRBV28 to TRBJ2-5; no definite D call. V lost 6 bases to trimming and J lost 4 bases, with 15 bases between them. Looked up from germline, CDR1 is MDHEN and CDR2 is SYDVKM. The CDR3 runs 14 residues. DNA of the CDR3: TGTGCCAGCAGCCCCGGTCCTATGGGAGAGACCCAGTACTTC. Translated, it gives CASSPGPMGETQYF.

The V and J genes are TRBV6-6 and TRBJ1-2; 9 bases line up with TRBD1. The CDR3 is made up of 14 amino acids. Germline trimming cut 8 bases from V and 3 bases from J; bases unmatched to any gene: 7. The V gene's germline CDR1 is MNHNY and CDR2 SVGAGI (reference sequence). Here the CDR3 DNA reads TGTGCCAGCTCGGACAGGGGATGGGACTATGGCTACACCTTC. Translation gives CASSDRGWDYGYTF.

This clonotype was observed a few times. This CDR3 reads CASGLRDRSTDTQYF. DNA of the CDR3: TGTGCTAGTGGCCTCCGGGACCGCAGCACAGATACGCAGTATTTT. The J gene is TRBJ2-3, the V gene TRBV12-5, with D possibly being TRBD1 or TRBD2 (5 bases each). Germline V gene sequence: CDR1 LGHNT, CDR2 FRNRAP. CDR3 length: 15 amino acids. The ends were cut back, 6 bases at V and 0 bases at J, with 13 bases in the middle.

In its sample, this clonotype was seen a few times. The gene calls are TRBV27 and TRBJ2-1, with 12 bases matching TRBD2. The CDR3 consists of 19 residues. Germline V gene lookup returns CDR1 MNHEY and CDR2 SMNVEV (reference sequence). Trimming removed 6 bases from V and 0 bases from J; junction bases left unmatched: 12. For the CDR3, the DNA is TGTGCCAGCAGAGCGACTAGCGGGGGCCCAGAGTTCTCCTACAATGAGCAGTTCTTC. Protein sequence: CASRATSGGPEFSYNEQFF.

Concerning this clonotype: The junction departs from germline at one end; a sequencing error may be responsible. This chain links TRBV12-3 or TRBV12-4 with TRBJ2-3; weak D call: TRBD2 (5 bases). This CDR3 region has 15 residues. CDR3 in DNA: TGTGCCAGCAGTTCAGGATCCGCTAGCACAGATGCGCAGTATTTT. Protein: CASSSGSASTDAQYF.

This clonotype was observed a few times. The chain employs TRBV2 and TRBJ1-1; D perhaps matches TRBD1 (6 bases). The CDR3 has 14 amino acids. The germline gives CDR1 SNHLY, CDR2 FYNNEI. The germline V and J ends were trimmed by 4 bases and 5 bases, with 14 bases remaining between them. The CDR3 protein is CASSGGRGGTEAFF. The CDR3 DNA sequence: TGTGCCAGCAGTGGGGGCAGGGGAGGTACTGAAGCTTTCTTT.

V is TRBV5-1 and J is TRBJ1-1; no clear D. The CDR3 covers 14 residues. Deletions cut 0 bases from V and 2 bases from J, with 8 bases between. The V gene's germline CDR1 is SGHRS and CDR2 YFSETQ. CDR3 in amino acids: CASSLGSINTEAFF. The CDR3 bases are TGCGCCAGCAGCTTGGGGAGTATAAACACTGAAGCTTTCTTT.

The table lists this clonotype with many counts. This chain joins TRBV3-1 and TRBJ2-1; TRBD2 agrees at 7 bases. CDR1 LGHDT and CDR2 YNNKEL come from the germline V gene (reference sequence). The V segment lost 1 base and the J segment 0 bases; nucleotides outside the gene matches: 9. There are 18 residues in the CDR3. The CDR3: CASSQVRPGGLSYNEQFF. Written as DNA, the CDR3 is TGTGCCAGCAGCCAAGTACGACCGGGGGGACTCTCCTACAATGAGCAGTTCTTC.

The rearrangement links TRBV4-1 to TRBJ2-1; no firm D call. V was cut by 0 bases and J by 5 bases, with 5 bases left in between. This CDR3 is built from 13 residues. Germline V gene lookup returns CDR1 MGHRA and CDR2 YSYEKL. The CDR3 bases are TGCGCCAGCAGCCAAGACCCGGACAATGAGCAGTTCTTC. It is translated as CASSQDPDNEQFF.

This clonotype came up a few times. V usage is TRBV9 and J usage is TRBJ2-1; unclear D gene. Germline CDR1 reads SGDLS; CDR2 reads YYNGEE. The CDR3 contains 14 residues. V shed 0 bases and J shed 4 bases, with 8 bases lying between them. The CDR3 region is CASSVEGNYNEQFF. The DNA for the CDR3 is TGTGCCAGCAGCGTAGAAGGGAATTACAATGAGCAGTTCTTC.

J is TRBJ2-2 and V is TRBV2; TRBD1 aligns across 8 bases. Germline V gene lookup returns CDR1 SNHLY and CDR2 FYNNEI. With 5 bases clipped from V and 7 bases from J, the junction kept 6 bases outside the gene matches. The CDR3 is made up of 14 amino acids. CDR3: CASSSDRANGELFF. DNA of the CDR3: TGTGCCAGCAGTTCGGACAGGGCAAACGGGGAGCTGTTTTTT.

The chain is built from TRBV5-6 and TRBJ2-4; D assignment may be TRBD1 or TRBD2 (6 bases each). The V end was cut by 2 bases, the J end by 13 bases, with 13 bases between. CDR3 length equals 12 residues. Germline values: CDR1 SGHDT, CDR2 YYEEEE. The CDR3 region has the DNA TGTGCCAGCAGCTTACAGGGAGGAATGCAGTACTTC. It codes for CASSLQGGMQYF.

This clonotype was seen a handful of times. The rearrangement links TRBV7-3 to TRBJ2-3; 10 positions agree with TRBD2. The CDR3 covers 14 residues. Germline assignment: CDR1 SGHTA and CDR2 FQGTGA. The V and J ends lost 5 bases and 5 bases, in that order; junction bases with no gene match: 4. CDR3 residues: CASSPAGGRDTQYF. The CDR3 DNA reads as TGTGCCAGCAGCCCAGCGGGGGGGCGAGATACGCAGTATTTT. Based on the CDR3 plus reference TRBV7-3 and TRBJ2-3, the full variable domain is GAGVSQTPSNKVTEKGKYVELRCDPISGHTALYWYRQSLGQGPEFLIYFQGTGAADDSGLPNDRFFAVRPEGSVSTLKIQRTERGDSAVYLCASSPAGGRDTQYFGPGTRLTVL.

CDR3 sequence reads: CASSLAPGTPNEQYF. The CDR3 region has the DNA TGCGCCAGCAGCTTGGCCCCAGGTACCCCCAACGAGCAGTACTTC. The J gene is TRBJ2-7, the V gene TRBV5-1; D gene uncertain. The germline V and J ends were trimmed by 0 bases and 5 bases, with 15 bases remaining between them. Germline V CDR1 and CDR2: SGHRS, YFSETQ. The CDR3 spans 15 residues.

The rearrangement uses TRBV20-1 and TRBJ2-1, with 7 bases matching TRBD2. Germline V gene lookup returns CDR1 DFQATT and CDR2 SNEGSKA (reference sequence). CDR3 length: 14 residues. V was clipped by 6 bases and J by 4 bases; unmatched bases: 9. The CDR3 DNA sequence: TGCAGTGCCCAATTAGCGGGCTCTTACAATGAGCAGTTCTTC. Protein sequence: CSAQLAGSYNEQFF.

This clonotype has a handful of counts. CDR3 coding DNA: TGCAGTGCCAGGAAGGGGCGCGAGGTCCAGCCCCAGCATTTT. Its translation is CSARKGREVQPQHF. This rearrangement joins TRBV20-1 to TRBJ1-5; D is possibly TRBD1 (5 bases). Trimming cost V 6 bases and J 7 bases, with 19 bases left between them. CDR3 length: 14 residues. Germline V gene lookup returns CDR1 DFQATT and CDR2 SNEGSKA (reference sequence).

The V gene is TRBV12-3 or TRBV12-4, the J gene TRBJ2-5, with D maybe TRBD2 (6 bases). This CDR3 comprises 18 residues. Trimming removed 3 bases at V and 2 bases at J, with 22 bases between. In nucleotides, the CDR3 is TGTGCCAGCAGTTTTTCATCCCCTTTTTTTGCGGGGCAAGAGACCCAGTACTTC. Its translation: CASSFSSPFFAGQETQYF.

As to this clonotype: Germline and junction disagree at one end, which may indicate a read error. The chain joins TRBV10-3 to TRBJ2-3; D may match TRBD1 or TRBD2 (7 bases each). Germline CDR1 reads ENHRY; CDR2 reads SYGVKD. This CDR3 is 18 amino acids long. The CDR3 DNA reads as TGTGCCACCAGTGAGTTAGAGCCAGGGGGGGAAGGCACAGATACGCAGTATTTT. This sequence encodes CATSELEPGGEGTDTQYF.